Here is one T cell receptor beta chain with its context. Its antigen has not been determined. Per-base quality was not reported, and no clone a single base away is much larger than it. These data originate in a study of shared clonotypes between healthy human individuals (dated by TCRdb to about 2020). About the investigation overall: Two women and a few men aged 18 to 49 years were included in the cohort. For each donor, three plates each were used for CD4 naive and CD4 memory, two plates were used for CD8 naive, and one plate was used for CD8 memory. To estimate repertoire size and how much clonotype sharing occurs between individuals, the study deeply sequenced the blood TCR repertoires of about five healthy adults. To increase sequencing depth and limit assay-specific biases, different laboratories used diverse techniques to prepare libraries and sequence TCR repertoires. Per donor, leukapheresis produced somewhere between about 0.8 and 9 billion PBMCs.

Using the deep immunoSEQ assay, TCR CDR3 regions were amplified from genomic DNA by multiplex PCR. Extracted genomic DNA from each cell subset was spread evenly across all wells of several immunoSEQ 96-well plates, with each plate serving as a replicate. For sorted subsets, 150 to 200 ng genomic DNA, equal to some 28,000 T cell genomes, was loaded into each replicate PCR. The purified libraries were quantified using a Qubit 3.0 fluorometer, sized with a Bioanalyzer 2100, and then quantified again using the KAPA Library Quantification kit. Every immunoSEQ 96-well plate was sequenced on a separate single-read 150-cycle Illumina NextSeq 550 flow cell. Per the source publication's procedure: Because the immunoSEQ output held only junctional sequences and lacked quality scores, the filtering could not match the filtering applied to full-length reads. Sequences were annotated with PyIR, a Python wrapper for IgBLAST v1.9, and V/J genes and CDR3 were assigned using IMGT germline references. Any read was removed if the V/J assignment was weak (E-value above 1e-6), the CDR3 was missing, or the read contained stop codons, out-of-frame junctions, or ambiguous translated residues. V3J clonotypes were defined as sequences sharing the same inferred V gene, J gene, and CDR3 amino acid sequence. To compute the percentage overlap between repertoires, the number of shared unique clonotypes was divided by the size of the smaller repertoire. Repertoire richness was assessed with RTK rarefaction, the Chao1 estimator, and Recon v2.1 estimates of unobserved clonotypes. For all TCRbeta clonotypes obtained by the gDNA method from four donors, generation probabilities were computed with OLGA. TCRdb holds this immuneACCESS table with in-frame rearrangements only. Some clones are missing; in checked studies, unresolved V genes explain under half, and the rest has no known cause. The DNA gave D and trimming, while V, J and clone size come from that table. Across this sample there are over 2,000,000 clones, with roughly 93% seen only once. Of the sample, approximately 1.7% falls within the top ten clones.

The CDR3 numbers 16 residues from cysteine through phenylalanine. The CDR3 DNA has 48 bases and is translated from base 1. CDR1 and CDR2 were assigned from the germline V gene as SGDLS and YYNGEE. Clipping removes 2 bases from V and 5 bases from J, with 9 as the unmatched junction base count. What the research found in general, with its limitations: Larger estimated clonotype richness was generally found for naive subsets than for memory subsets. Sampling was restricted to blood, and TCR repertoires in tissues likely differ from the TCR repertoires found in blood. Compared with non-shared clonotypes, clonotypes shared by all four sorted-subset donors had higher generation probabilities. The small number of donors limited the genetic and exposure-history diversity represented. Pairwise subsampling indicated that sequencing depth was expected to affect the degree of clonotype sharing among donors. When a handful of donors were compared, the shared fraction of clonotypes was roughly 4.8% for naive CD4, around 3.5% for naive CD8, 2% to 2.5% for memory CD4, and around 0.4% for memory CD8. Rarefaction of sorted-subset datasets indicated incomplete sequencing despite the large sequencing depth.

CD8 naive samples consisted of CD45RO-negative cells that were positively selected for CCR7, yielding a CD45RA+CCR7+ population without TemRA cells. Donors were healthy HIV-negative adults with no recently reported acute infections or vaccinations. Every donor was a Caucasian adult residing in Nashville, Tennessee, USA. After blood collection by leukapheresis, PBMCs were isolated using Ficoll-Histopaque density gradient centrifugation and then cryopreserved in the vapor phase of liquid nitrogen. Analytical flow cytometry was used to check the purity and quantity of each magnetically sorted T cell population. Each sorted fraction had its genomic DNA isolated and then quantified by UV absorbance on a Nanodrop 2000c.

What was sequenced was naive CD8+ T cells from PBMCs. The sample's cell subset or site label, decoded: CD45RA+CCR7+. This chain joins TRBV9 to TRBJ2-5, with 10 bases matching TRBD2. The clonotype originates from a man aged 18 to 35 in good health. Some clones in this sample may be carry-over from other donors' samples. The DNA sequence reads TGTGCCAGCAGCGTTTGGAGCGGGAGGGCCGAGGAGACCCAGTACTTC. This yields the protein CASSVWSGRAEETQYF.